These 14 T cell receptor beta chains were sequenced from one sample in a study of graft-versus-host responses after intestinal transplantation. Profiling relied on immunoSEQ multiplex PCR, and the TCRdb table lists in-frame clones only, not all of them. The table includes under 95,000 clones, about nine tenths detected once. These TCRs' antigens remain unknown. The material was unstimulated CD4+ T cells sorted from spleen or lymph node cells, obtained before transplant. These receptors all stem from a human donor who was the organ donor for an intestinal transplant.

The genes are TRBV18 and TRBJ1-2, with D possibly matching TRBD1 (5 bases). The V and J ends lost 9 bases and 5 bases respectively, with 22 bases between them. CDR1 and CDR2 (germline): KGHSH, LQKENI. The CDR3 runs 15 residues. This CDR3 reads CASTLDGGARYGYTF. The CDR3 DNA follows: TGTGCCAGTACGTTGGACGGCGGGGCGAGGTATGGCTACACCTTC.

The chain carries TRBV28 and TRBJ2-7; D remains ambiguous. Trimming removed 6 bases at V and 11 bases at J, with 17 bases between. The CDR3 runs 12 residues. Germline V lookup: CDR1 MDHEN, CDR2 SYDVKM. The CDR3 bases are TGTGCCAGCAGGCTGGGCCCGGCGAAGGAGTACTTC. Amino acids: CASRLGPAKEYF.

This clone is a singleton in its sample. This chain joins TRBV4-2 and TRBJ1-2; tentatively, D is TRBD1 (6 bases). The CDR3 spans 16 residues. The germline gives CDR1 LGHNA, CDR2 YNFKEQ. The V end lost 8 bases, the J end lost 6 bases, and 25 bases lay between the germline ends. For the CDR3, the DNA is TGTGCCAGCCTAAGGGGGGGAGACCGGCTTTCGGATGGCTACACCTTC. It translates to CASLRGGDRLSDGYTF.

The J gene is TRBJ2-5, the V gene TRBV12-5; no definite D call. Germline CDR1 reads LGHNT; CDR2 reads FRNRAP. CDR3 length: 14 residues. Trimming shortened V by 3 bases and J by 1 base, and 9 bases separated the two germline ends. The DNA for the CDR3 is TGTGCTAGTGGTTTCGGGTTAGCCCAAGAGACCCAGTACTTC. It specifies CASGFGLAQETQYF.

This clone was picked up one time. The rearrangement joins TRBV4-3 to TRBJ2-1; D perhaps matches TRBD1 (6 bases). From germline, CDR1 is LGHNA and CDR2 YSLEER. The CDR3 has 16 residues. The V and J ends lost 2 bases and 5 bases respectively, with 16 bases between them. The CDR3 protein is CASSQSWGLGDNEQFF. Here the CDR3 DNA reads TGCGCCAGCAGCCAATCTTGGGGGCTGGGAGACAATGAGCAGTTCTTC.

A few counts support this clone. The chain joins TRBV29-1 to TRBJ2-7; 11 nucleotides match TRBD2. The CDR3 spans 13 residues. The germline V gene encodes CDR1 SQVTM and CDR2 ANQGSEA. Trimming cost V 5 bases and J 5 bases; bases outside gene matches: 5. This chain's CDR3 is CSVRTSGLDEQYF. The CDR3 DNA reads as TGCAGCGTTCGGACTAGCGGGCTCGACGAGCAGTACTTC.

The CDR3 coding sequence is TGTGCCAGTAGTATTACAGGTCTAGATACGCAGTATTTT. This gives the protein CASSITGLDTQYF. This sequence joins TRBV19 and TRBJ2-3; tentatively, D is TRBD1 (5 bases). The V end lost 3 bases, the J end lost 5 bases, and 9 bases lay between the germline ends. There are 13 residues in the CDR3. CDR1 LNHDA and CDR2 SQIVND come from the germline V gene (reference sequence).

The chain joins TRBV5-1 to TRBJ1-4, with TRBD1 identical over 8 bases. The CDR3 is 13 residues long. Per the germline V gene, CDR1 is SGHRS and CDR2 is YFSETQ. Losses at the gene ends were 3 bases for V and 6 bases for J; bases not matched to a gene: 1. The CDR3 spells CASSSTGDEKLFF. In nucleotides, the CDR3 is TGCGCCAGCAGCTCGACAGGGGATGAAAAACTGTTTTTT.

This chain connects TRBV7-2 to TRBJ1-1; 7 nucleotides agree with TRBD1. CDR3 length equals 16 residues. Germline V CDR1 and CDR2: SGHTA, FQGNSA. V lost 5 bases to trimming and J lost 0 bases; unmatched junction nucleotides: 9. The CDR3 reads CASSPTGERMNTEAFF. For the CDR3, the DNA is TGTGCCAGCAGCCCCACAGGGGAAAGGATGAACACTGAAGCTTTCTTT.

V is TRBV7-2 and J is TRBJ2-7, with no clear D. With 3 bases removed from V and 1 base from J, the gap between germline ends came to 10 bases. Looked up from germline, CDR1 is SGHTA and CDR2 is FQGNSA. CDR3 length equals 14 residues. CDR3 DNA: TGTGCCAGCAGCTTTAGCACGCTTTCCTACGAGCAGTACTTC. Residues: CASSFSTLSYEQYF.

This clone occurred once. The rearrangement uses TRBV7-8 and TRBJ2-1, with 9 bases aligning to TRBD2. The junction had 10 bases not matched to a gene; V was cut back by 5 bases and J by 2 bases. The CDR3 is 17 amino acids. CDR1 is SGHVS and CDR2 is FQNEAQ in the germline V gene. CDR3 sequence: CASSPSSGVSPYNEQFF. The CDR3 bases are TGTGCCAGCAGCCCCTCTAGCGGGGTGAGTCCCTACAATGAGCAGTTCTTC.

The rearrangement joins TRBV6-5 to TRBJ2-3; TRBD2 agrees at 10 bases. The trim removed 5 bases at V and 5 bases at J, leaving 4 bases unmatched. Germline V gene data show CDR1 as MNHEY and CDR2 as SVGAGI. The CDR3 has 14 residues. The CDR3 is CASSGLAAIDTQYF. The CDR3 region has the DNA TGTGCCAGCAGTGGACTAGCGGCAATAGATACGCAGTATTTT.

V usage is TRBV2 and J usage is TRBJ1-3; 7 nucleotides match TRBD1. This CDR3 has 14 residues. The V segment lost 4 bases and the J segment 5 bases; nucleotides outside the gene matches: 5. In germline, CDR1 is SNHLY, CDR2 FYNNEI. DNA for the CDR3: TGTGCCAGCAGTGCTGGGACAGTACGAAACACCATATATTTT. This encodes CASSAGTVRNTIYF.

This clone showed up just a few times. Other nucleotide sequences in the sample specify the same CDR3. The V and J genes are TRBV28 and TRBJ2-1; TRBD2 might be the D (6 bases). Deletions cut 5 bases from V and 2 bases from J, with 10 bases between. The CDR3 spans 14 residues. CDR1 MDHEN and CDR2 SYDVKM come from the germline V gene. The CDR3 protein is CASSTTSPYNEQFF. As DNA, the CDR3 is TGTGCCAGCAGTACTACTAGCCCCTACAATGAGCAGTTCTTC.